This T cell receptor (beta chain) was documented in a study of blood T cell repertoires in COVID-19. Study overall: Spain, Italy and the United States supplied samples that represented acute and convalescent COVID-19. The analysed material was cDNA or gDNA that came from T cells, B-cell-depleted T cells, or PBMCs.

With 6 bases removed from V and 7 bases from J, the gap between germline ends came to 10 bases. The CDR3 runs 12 residues. In the study's own analysis: Amplifying reference gene primers gave estimates of nucleated cell counts. The data were produced by immunoSEQ multiplex PCR, yet TCRdb's version contains in-frame clones alone and is incomplete. The V and J calls and clone size were taken over from that table, and D and trimming were inferred from the DNA. This table holds about 220,000 clones, 65% to 90% found once. Seattle-derived patients entered the study during active infection and were followed longitudinally.

The chain has TRBV12-3 or TRBV12-4 and TRBJ1-5; D remains ambiguous. The sequenced material came from peripheral blood. This clonotype was obtained from a woman aged 65 to 85 with COVID-19, enrolled during active disease. The CDR3 loop is CASRPGSQPQHF. The DNA of the CDR3 is TGTGCCAGCAGGCCGGGGTCCCAGCCCCAGCATTTT.